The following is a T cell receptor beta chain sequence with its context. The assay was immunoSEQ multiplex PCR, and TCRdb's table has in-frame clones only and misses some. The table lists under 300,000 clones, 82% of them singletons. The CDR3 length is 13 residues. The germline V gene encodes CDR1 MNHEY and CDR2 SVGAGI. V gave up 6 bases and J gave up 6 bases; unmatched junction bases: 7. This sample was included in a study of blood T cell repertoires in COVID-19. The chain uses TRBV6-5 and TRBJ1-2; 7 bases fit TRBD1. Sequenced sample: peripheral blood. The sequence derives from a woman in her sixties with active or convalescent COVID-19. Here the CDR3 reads CASRFDRDDGYTF. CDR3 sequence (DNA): TGTGCCAGCAGATTTGACAGGGACGATGGCTACACCTTC.